Listed here are 2 T cell receptor beta chains from one sample, sequenced in a study of blood T cell repertoires in COVID-19. Here immunoSEQ multiplex PCR was the method, and the copy in TCRdb shows in-frame clones only, minus some. Here the sample spans more than 150,000 clones, roughly 85% being singletons. Sequenced input: peripheral blood. Every receptor here comes from a woman in her 70s with acute or convalescent COVID-19.

This chain uses TRBV2 with TRBJ2-1; no reliable D call. CDR1 SNHLY and CDR2 FYNNEI come from the germline V gene. Trimming took off 5 bases at V and 5 bases at J, with 16 bases between the two ends. This CDR3 comprises 15 residues. CDR3: CASSYDLSRDNEQFF. CDR3 sequence (DNA): TGTGCCAGCAGTTATGACTTAAGCCGCGACAATGAGCAGTTCTTC.

V is TRBV5-1 and J is TRBJ2-3; 7 bases line up with TRBD2. The ends lost 1 base at V and 2 bases at J; junction bases unmatched: 4. Germline CDR1 SGHRS, CDR2 YFSETQ. The CDR3 is made up of 15 amino acids. The CDR3 loop reads CASSLSGDPTDTQYF. As DNA, the CDR3 is TGCGCCAGCAGCTTGAGCGGGGACCCCACAGATACGCAGTATTTT.